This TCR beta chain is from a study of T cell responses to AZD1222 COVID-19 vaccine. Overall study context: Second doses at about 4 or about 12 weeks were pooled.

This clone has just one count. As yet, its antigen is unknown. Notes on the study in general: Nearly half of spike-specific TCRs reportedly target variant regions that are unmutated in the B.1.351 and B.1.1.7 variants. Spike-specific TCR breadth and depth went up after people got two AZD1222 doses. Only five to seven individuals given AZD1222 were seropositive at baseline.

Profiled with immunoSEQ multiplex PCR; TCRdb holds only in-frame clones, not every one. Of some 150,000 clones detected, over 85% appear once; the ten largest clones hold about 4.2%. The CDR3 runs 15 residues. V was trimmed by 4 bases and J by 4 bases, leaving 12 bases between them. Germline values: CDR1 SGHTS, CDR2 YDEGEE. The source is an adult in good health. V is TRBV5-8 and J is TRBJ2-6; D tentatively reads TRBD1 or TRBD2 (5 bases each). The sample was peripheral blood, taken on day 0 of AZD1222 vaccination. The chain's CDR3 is CASSPQGVGANVLTF. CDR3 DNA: TGTGCCAGCAGCCCTCAGGGAGTCGGGGCCAACGTCCTGACTTTC.